The clone carrying this TCR beta chain was counted only a few times. Its antigen is unidentified. Time point: after dendritic cell vaccination, including at tumor progression/relapse. PBMC were collected before vaccination, two weeks after the third vaccination, and at progression. The entry originates in a study of glioma-infiltrating T cells after dendritic cell vaccination. In the study overall: Between about 2003 and 2013, patients got autologous tumor lysate-pulsed dendritic cell vaccines. Patients received three intradermal dendritic cell vaccine injections at biweekly intervals. Study-wide points: Higher TCR clonality did not directly relate to longer survival.

Sequencing used immunoSEQ multiplex PCR; TCRdb keeps in-frame clones, though not all of them. The profile shows roughly 87,000 clones, less than 90% of them singletons. CDR3 length: 13 amino acids. CDR1 and CDR2 from the germline V gene are MNHEY and SMNVEV (reference sequence). The V end was cut by 6 bases, the J end by 0 bases, with 8 bases between. The source is a human donor with glioblastoma. The sample here was blood, taken after dendritic cell vaccination. This chain connects TRBV27 to TRBJ1-2, with unresolved D. In nucleotides, the CDR3 is TGTGCCAGCAGGCCAACAGCTAACTATGGCTACACCTTC. Amino acid sequence: CASRPTANYGYTF.